Below are 23 T cell receptor beta chains sequenced from a single sample in a study of T cells in Graves' hyperthyroidism and ophthalmopathy. TCR beta CDR3 regions were amplified from RNA transcripts. HTBI primers were used for first-round RT-PCR of the TCR CDR3. TCRdb reprocessed the multiplex PCR reads with MiXCR, giving one entry per CDR3 protein. The sample carries a few hundred thousand distinct CDR3 sequences, under 20% recorded once. The material sequenced was blood. The origin of the receptors is a woman younger than 35 with Graves' hyperthyroidism.

Ten or more counts support this clonotype. This chain links TRBV7-9 with TRBJ1-1, with D unclear. The V end was cut by 6 bases, the J end by 4 bases, with 9 bases between. CDR1 is SEHNR, CDR2 FQNEAQ, per germline (reference sequence). CDR3 length: 12 residues. This CDR3 reads CASRGPGTEAFF. DNA of the CDR3: TGTGCCAGCAGAGGCCCGGGCACTGAAGCTTTCTTT.

In its sample, this clonotype was seen many times. CDR3 nucleotide sequence: TGTGCCAGCAGCTTAGGGAGGATACCTAACTATGGCTACACCTTC. This sequence encodes CASSLGRIPNYGYTF. V is TRBV7-9 and J is TRBJ1-2, with D hard to call. The germline V and J ends were trimmed by 1 base and 0 bases, with 9 bases remaining between them. This CDR3 contains 15 residues. In germline, CDR1 is SEHNR, CDR2 FQNEAQ (reference sequence). Complete variable domain (other parts from reference TRBV7-9 and TRBJ1-2): DTGVSQNPRHKITKRGQNVTFRCDPISEHNRLYWYRQTLGQGPEFLTYFQNEAQLEKSRLLSDRFSAERPKGSFSTLEIQRTEQGDSAMYLCASSLGRIPNYGYTFGSGTRLTVV.

This chain links TRBV20-1 with TRBJ1-2, with D possibly matching TRBD1 (5 bases). Germline CDR1 is DFQATT and CDR2 is SNEGSKA (reference sequence). Trimming took off 2 bases at V and 8 bases at J, with 9 bases between the two ends. The CDR3 has 11 amino acids. CDR3 nucleotide sequence: TGCAGTGCTAGACGGGGCGAGGGCTACACCTTC. Translating gives CSARRGEGYTF.

The chain recombines TRBV19 with TRBJ1-5, with D possibly matching TRBD1 (5 bases). The CDR3 is 15 amino acids. V lost 3 bases and J 9 bases, leaving 18 bases between the germline ends. In germline, CDR1 is LNHDA, CDR2 SQIVND (reference sequence). The CDR3 protein is CASSIGEGLFRPQHF. CDR3 in DNA: TGTGCCAGTAGTATCGGAGAGGGGCTTTTTCGGCCCCAGCATTTT.

This clonotype was recorded many times. The V and J genes are TRBV2 and TRBJ1-5; weak D call: TRBD1 (6 bases). The CDR3 extends over 20 amino acids. Between the trimmed V and J ends, which lost 2 bases and 3 bases, there was a span of 26 bases. The V gene's germline CDR1 is SNHLY and CDR2 FYNNEI. CDR3 in DNA: TGTGCCAGCAGTGAATTTAAGTTCGCTTTGACAGGACGTTTCAATCAGCCCCAGCATTTT. This translates into CASSEFKFALTGRFNQPQHF.

This clonotype was observed a handful of times. The CDR3 is CASSLGRRDRGDEQYF. The CDR3 DNA follows: TGTGCCAGCAGCTTAGGCCGCCGGGACAGGGGCGACGAGCAGTACTTC. This sequence joins TRBV11-2 and TRBJ2-7; 10 nucleotides agree with TRBD1. The CDR3 runs 16 residues. V dropped 1 base and J dropped 5; count of bases not matched to a gene: 8. Germline V gene lookup returns CDR1 SGHAT and CDR2 FQNNGV.

This clonotype was seen repeatedly, ten times or more. The J gene is TRBJ2-4, the V gene TRBV24-1, with D perhaps assigned TRBD1 or TRBD2 (7 bases each). V was shortened by 1 base and J by 8 bases, with 14 bases between the two germline ends. Germline assignment: CDR1 KGHDR and CDR2 SFDVKD. The CDR3 sequence is 15 residues long. The CDR3: CATSDFRQGGDIQYF. In DNA, the CDR3 is TGTGCCACCAGTGATTTTAGGCAGGGGGGGGACATTCAGTACTTC.

This clonotype was observed many times. The rearrangement joins TRBV6-5 to TRBJ2-7; D might be TRBD1 (6 bases). V shed 3 bases and J shed 5 bases, with 23 bases lying between them. Per germline, CDR1 MNHEY and CDR2 SVGAGI. The CDR3 covers 17 residues. The CDR3 bases are TGTGCCAGCAGTTATGGGGGAGTCTTGAACAGGGTGGACGAGCAGTACTTC. Protein: CASSYGGVLNRVDEQYF.

Points on this clonotype: One base away lies a much larger clone, so this may be a sequencing read error. The chain employs TRBV12-3 or TRBV12-4 and TRBJ2-5; TRBD2 matches at 7 bases. Unmatched junction bases numbered 11, after V lost 3 bases and J lost 7 bases. The CDR3 extends over 15 amino acids. The CDR3 bases are TGTGCCAGCAGTTTGGGCGGGGGTTACTTGGGGACCCAGTACTTC. Protein: CASSLGGGYLGTQYF.

Many counts were recorded for this clonotype. This chain uses TRBV11-3 with TRBJ1-1, with D perhaps matching TRBD1 (6 bases). V lost 0 bases to trimming and J lost 0 bases, with 8 bases between them. This CDR3 spans 15 amino acids. Germline values: CDR1 SGHNT, CDR2 YENEEA. CDR3 sequence: CASSLDGQLNTEAFF. CDR3 nucleotide sequence: TGTGCCAGCAGCTTAGACGGACAGTTGAACACTGAAGCTTTCTTT.

As regards this clonotype: With a much larger clone just one base away, this may be a read error. CDR3 loop: CASSPISGAGSDTQYF. The CDR3 nucleotides read TGTGCCAGCAGTCCAATATCGGGGGCCGGTTCAGATACGCAGTATTTT. The chain carries TRBV12-3 or TRBV12-4 and TRBJ2-3; D tentatively reads TRBD1 or TRBD2 (6 bases each). This CDR3 contains 16 residues. V gave up 5 bases and J gave up 4 bases, with 19 bases separating them.

This rearrangement joins TRBV7-8 to TRBJ2-7, with TRBD1 matching over 9 bases. This CDR3 has 15 residues. CDR1 is SGHVS and CDR2 is FQNEAQ in the germline V gene. J lost 2 bases, V lost 5 bases, and 7 bases had no gene match. CDR3 residues: CASSLEGTGTYEQYF. The CDR3 coding sequence is TGTGCCAGCAGCCTCGAAGGGACAGGGACCTACGAGCAGTACTTC.

This clonotype has only one observation. J is TRBJ2-2 and V is TRBV12-3 or TRBV12-4, with no clear D. The CDR3 totals 15 residues. V was pared by 2 bases and J by 6 bases, with 13 bases between. The DNA of the CDR3 is TGTGCCAGCAGTTTACGTGACCTTCTAGCCGGGGAGCTGTTTTTT. Protein: CASSLRDLLAGELFF.

The CDR3 sequence: CASSSPLDQETQYF. CDR3 nucleotide sequence: TGTGCCAGCAGCTCCCCCCTAGACCAAGAGACCCAGTACTTC. V and J are TRBV7-2 and TRBJ2-5; D is unclear. The CDR3 has 14 residues. Trimming cost V 4 bases and J 0 bases, with 9 bases left between them. The germline gives CDR1 SGHTA, CDR2 FQGNSA.

The table lists this clonotype with many counts. This rearrangement joins TRBV28 to TRBJ1-1; TRBD1 agrees at 7 bases. CDR3 length: 14 amino acids. CDR1 and CDR2 (germline): MDHEN, SYDVKM. The trim removed 6 bases at V and 1 base at J, leaving 5 bases unmatched. CDR3 loop: CASREGAQNTEAFF. The CDR3 nucleotides read TGTGCCAGCAGGGAGGGGGCCCAGAACACTGAAGCTTTCTTT.

This clonotype was observed many times. This chain joins TRBV2 and TRBJ2-7; TRBD2 agrees at 7 bases. The CDR3 spans 14 residues. Germline V lookup: CDR1 SNHLY, CDR2 FYNNEI. V lost 7 bases to trimming and J lost 2 bases; unmatched junction nucleotides: 8. CDR3 sequence: CASKDKRGAYEQYF. For the CDR3, the DNA is TGTGCCAGCAAGGATAAGCGGGGAGCCTACGAGCAGTACTTC.

There are many counts of this clonotype. The rearrangement joins TRBV12-5 to TRBJ1-1, with 8 positions matching TRBD1. With V trimmed by 2 bases and J by 1 base, 6 bases remained unmatched. Germline lookup yields CDR1 LGHNT and CDR2 FRNRAP. This CDR3 has 16 amino acids. The CDR3 DNA follows: TGTGCTAGTGGTTTGACAGGGGGGCAGCGGAACACTGAAGCTTTCTTT. It specifies CASGLTGGQRNTEAFF.

This clonotype was detected ten times or more. The chain is built from TRBV6-1 and TRBJ2-7; 7 nucleotides align to TRBD1. With V trimmed by 6 bases and J by 5 bases, 7 bases remained unmatched. The CDR3 extends over 13 amino acids. Germline CDR1 MNHNS, CDR2 SASEGT. As DNA, the CDR3 is TGTGCCAGCAGCCTGACAGGGCACAACGAGCAGTACTTC. Translating gives CASSLTGHNEQYF.

In its sample, this clonotype was seen many times. This chain joins TRBV28 and TRBJ2-7; the D is unclear. This CDR3 has 15 amino acids. The ends were cut back, 4 bases at V and 0 bases at J, with 13 bases in the middle. Germline V gene sequence: CDR1 MDHEN, CDR2 SYDVKM. The CDR3 is CASSSPHSSSYEQYF. The CDR3 DNA is TGTGCCAGCAGTTCCCCCCACAGTAGCTCCTACGAGCAGTACTTC.

This clonotype was recorded a few times. The conserved closing phenylalanine or tryptophan is absent in this CDR3, likely reflecting a read error. This chain links TRBV30 with TRBJ1-1, with TRBD1 matching 7 bases. Trimming took 0 bases from V and 4 from J; bases not matched to a gene: 5. The CDR3 runs 14 residues. Per germline, CDR1 GTSNPN and CDR2 SVGIG (reference sequence). Here the CDR3 reads CAWSVPRGGTEAFL. The CDR3 nucleotides are TGTGCCTGGAGTGTACCCAGGGGGGGCACTGAAGCTTTCCTT.

This clonotype was seen repeatedly, ten times or more. V is TRBV6-1 and J is TRBJ2-7; no clear D. The CDR3 loop spans 14 amino acids. Per the germline V gene, CDR1 is MNHNS and CDR2 is SASEGT. V lost 6 bases, J lost 0 bases, and 12 bases lay in between. The CDR3 region is CASSIRRGSYEQYF. The CDR3 DNA reads as TGTGCCAGCAGCATCCGGCGTGGCTCCTACGAGCAGTACTTC.

This clonotype turned up a few times. A read error may be the cause here, since a much bigger clone is one base away. The CDR3 sequence is CASSQPVIMNTEACF. The CDR3 DNA reads TGCGCCAGCAGCCAACCCGTTATCATGAACACTGAAGCTTGCTTT. The chain links TRBV4-1 to TRBJ1-1; D uncertain. The germline V gene encodes CDR1 MGHRA and CDR2 YSYEKL. The CDR3 contains 15 residues.

V gene TRBV9 combines with J gene TRBJ1-6; D uncertain. Trimming removed 0 bases from V and 10 bases from J, with 11 bases in between. The length of the CDR3 is 14 residues. The V gene's germline CDR1 is SGDLS and CDR2 YYNGEE. CDR3 sequence: CASSVVEVGSPLHF. The CDR3 bases are TGTGCCAGCAGCGTAGTTGAGGTAGGATCACCCCTCCACTTT. The entire variable domain, with the rest obtained from reference TRBV9 and TRBJ1-6, is as follows: DSGVTQTPKHLITATGQRVTLRCSPRSGDLSVYWYQQSLDQGLQFLIQYYNGEERAKGNILERFSAQQFPDLHSELNLSSLELGDSALYFCASSVVEVGSPLHFGNGTRLTVT.